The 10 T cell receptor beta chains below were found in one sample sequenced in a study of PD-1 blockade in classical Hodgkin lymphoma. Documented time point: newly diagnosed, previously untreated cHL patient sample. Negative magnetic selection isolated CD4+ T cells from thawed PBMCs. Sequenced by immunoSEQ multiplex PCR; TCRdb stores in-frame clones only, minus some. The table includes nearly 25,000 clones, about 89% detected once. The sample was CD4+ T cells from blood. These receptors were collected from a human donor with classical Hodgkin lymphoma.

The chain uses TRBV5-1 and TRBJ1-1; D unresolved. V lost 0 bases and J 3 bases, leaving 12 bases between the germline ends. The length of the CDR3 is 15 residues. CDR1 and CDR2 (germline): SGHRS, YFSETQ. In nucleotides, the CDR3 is TGCGCCAGCAGCTTGGTGGGCAGACTTGACACTGAAGCTTTCTTT. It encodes CASSLVGRLDTEAFF.

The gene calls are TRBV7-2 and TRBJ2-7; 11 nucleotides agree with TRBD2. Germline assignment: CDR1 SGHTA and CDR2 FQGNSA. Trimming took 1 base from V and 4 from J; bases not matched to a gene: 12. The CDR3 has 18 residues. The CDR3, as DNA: TGTGCCAGCAGCTTAGATGGACTAGCGGGTACTCTAGAGTACGAGCAGTACTTC. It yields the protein CASSLDGLAGTLEYEQYF.

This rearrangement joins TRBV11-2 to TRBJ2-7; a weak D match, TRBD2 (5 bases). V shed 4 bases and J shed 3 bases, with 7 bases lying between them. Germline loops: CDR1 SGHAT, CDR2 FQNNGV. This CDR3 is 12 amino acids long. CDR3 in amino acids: CASSSDFYEQYF. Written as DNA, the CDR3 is TGTGCCAGCAGCTCGGACTTCTACGAGCAGTACTTC.

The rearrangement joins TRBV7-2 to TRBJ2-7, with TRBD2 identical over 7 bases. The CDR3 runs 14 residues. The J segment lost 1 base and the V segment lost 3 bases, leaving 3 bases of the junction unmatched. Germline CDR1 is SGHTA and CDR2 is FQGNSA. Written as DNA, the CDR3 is TGTGCCAGCAGCTTGGCGGGGGAGTCCTACGAGCAGTACTTC. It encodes CASSLAGESYEQYF.

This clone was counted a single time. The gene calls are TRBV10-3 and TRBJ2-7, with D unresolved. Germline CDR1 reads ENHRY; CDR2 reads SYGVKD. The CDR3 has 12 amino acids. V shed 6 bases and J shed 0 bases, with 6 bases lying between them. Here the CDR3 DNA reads TGTGCCATCAGAGCAGCCTCCTACGAGCAGTACTTC. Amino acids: CAIRAASYEQYF.

CDR3 DNA: TGTGCCATCGGGAGCGACAGGAGCAATCAGCCCCAGCATTTT. This encodes CAIGSDRSNQPQHF. The chain is built from TRBV10-3 and TRBJ1-5, with D perhaps matching TRBD1 (6 bases). The germline V gene has CDR1 ENHRY and CDR2 SYGVKD. The CDR3 sequence is 14 residues long. Between the trimmed V and J ends, which lost 8 bases and 1 base, there was a span of 12 bases.

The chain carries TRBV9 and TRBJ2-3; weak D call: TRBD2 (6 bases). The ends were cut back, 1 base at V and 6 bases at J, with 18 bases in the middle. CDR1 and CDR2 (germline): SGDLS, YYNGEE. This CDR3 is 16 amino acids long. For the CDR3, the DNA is TGTGCCAGCAGCGTACGACTAGACTTACTCTCGGATACGCAGTATTTT. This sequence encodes CASSVRLDLLSDTQYF.

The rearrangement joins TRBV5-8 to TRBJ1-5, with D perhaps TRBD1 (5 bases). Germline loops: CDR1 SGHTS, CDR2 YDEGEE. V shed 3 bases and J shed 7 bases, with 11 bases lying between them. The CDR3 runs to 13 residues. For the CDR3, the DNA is TGTGCCAGCAGCTGGACAAGGGGACAGCCCCAGCATTTT. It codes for CASSWTRGQPQHF. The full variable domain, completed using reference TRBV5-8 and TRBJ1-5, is EAGVTQSPTHLIKTRGQQATLRCSPISGHTSVYWYQQALGLGLQFLLWYDEGEERNRGNFPPRFSGRQFPNYSSELNVNALELEDSALYLCASSWTRGQPQHFGDGTRLSIL.

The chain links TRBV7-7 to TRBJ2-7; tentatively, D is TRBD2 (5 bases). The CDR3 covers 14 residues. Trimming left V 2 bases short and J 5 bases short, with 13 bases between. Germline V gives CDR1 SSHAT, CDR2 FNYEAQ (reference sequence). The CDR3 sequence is CASSLNSGSDEQYF. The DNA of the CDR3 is TGTGCCAGCAGCTTAAACAGCGGATCGGACGAGCAGTACTTC.

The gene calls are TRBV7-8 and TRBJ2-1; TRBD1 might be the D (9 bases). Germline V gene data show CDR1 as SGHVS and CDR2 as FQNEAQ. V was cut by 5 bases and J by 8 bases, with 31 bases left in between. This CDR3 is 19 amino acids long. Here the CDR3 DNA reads TGTGCCAGCAGCACCATCCGACAGGGACAGGGACTAGTAAACTATGAGCAGTTCTTC. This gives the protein CASSTIRQGQGLVNYEQFF.